These 9 T cell receptor beta chains originate from one sample sequenced in a study of blood T cell repertoires in COVID-19. The data were produced by immunoSEQ multiplex PCR, yet TCRdb's version contains in-frame clones alone and is incomplete. The sample lists around 180,000 clones, roughly 88% occurring once. The sequencing sample was made of peripheral blood. The receptors were sampled from a woman of 80 years or more with acute or convalescent COVID-19.

V gene TRBV7-2 combines with J gene TRBJ1-2; tentative D call: TRBD1 (6 bases). The CDR3 spans 13 residues. V lost 8 bases, J lost 2 bases, and 12 bases lay in between. Germline V CDR1 and CDR2: SGHTA, FQGNSA. In nucleotides, the CDR3 is TGTGCCAGCGGGTTGCAGGGGAACTATGGCTACACCTTC. It specifies CASGLQGNYGYTF.

The genes are TRBV5-4 and TRBJ1-2; TRBD1 agrees at 10 bases. The germline gives CDR1 SGHNT, CDR2 YYREEE (reference sequence). This CDR3 has 15 amino acids. Germline trimming cut 3 bases from V and 2 bases from J; bases unmatched to any gene: 4. This chain's CDR3 is CASSSKTGGNYGYTF. DNA of the CDR3: TGTGCCAGCAGCTCCAAGACAGGGGGCAACTATGGCTACACCTTC. Variable domain in full (rest from reference TRBV5-4 and TRBJ1-2): ETGVTQSPTHLIKTRGQQVTLRCSSQSGHNTVSWYQQALGQGPQFIFQYYREEENGRGNFPPRFSGLQFPNYSSELNVNALELDDSALYLCASSSKTGGNYGYTFGSGTRLTVV.

The chain recombines TRBV12-5 with TRBJ2-7; a possible D gene is TRBD2 (7 bases). Germline V gives CDR1 LGHNT, CDR2 FRNRAP. Trimming took 5 bases from V and 0 from J, leaving 14 bases between them. The CDR3 is 15 amino acids. CDR3: CASGMGGTYSYEQYF. CDR3 in DNA: TGTGCTAGTGGTATGGGGGGGACATACTCCTACGAGCAGTACTTC.

V usage is TRBV7-9 and J usage is TRBJ2-5; no firm D call. This CDR3 is built from 15 residues. V was cut by 1 base and J by 2 bases, with 11 bases left in between. Germline lookup yields CDR1 SEHNR and CDR2 FQNEAQ (reference sequence). The CDR3 reads CASSLDLRSQETQYF. In nucleotides, the CDR3 is TGTGCCAGCAGCTTAGATCTCAGGTCACAAGAGACCCAGTACTTC.

This chain links TRBV7-2 with TRBJ1-1; TRBD1 agrees at 8 bases. Germline V gives CDR1 SGHTA, CDR2 FQGNSA. J lost 4 bases, V lost 5 bases, and 9 bases had no gene match. The CDR3 is made up of 15 amino acids. The CDR3 here is CASSLTTGAVTEAFF. DNA of the CDR3: TGTGCCAGCAGCCTAACGACAGGGGCGGTCACTGAAGCTTTCTTT.

This clone has just one count. A read error may account for a junction end that differs from germline. The chain links TRBV4-2 to TRBJ1-1, with D possibly matching TRBD1 (5 bases). The germline gives CDR1 LGHNA, CDR2 YNFKEQ. The CDR3 is 14 amino acids. The CDR3 spells CASSQVSGNPEAFF. The CDR3 region has the DNA TGTGCCAGCAGCCAAGTTTCAGGGAACCCTGAAGCTTTCTTT.

The genes are TRBV30 and TRBJ2-7, with TRBD2 matching over 11 bases. Germline V gene data show CDR1 as GTSNPN and CDR2 as SVGIG (reference sequence). After removal of 3 bases from V and 6 bases from J, the junction contained 4 bases not matched to a gene. CDR3 size: 13 residues. CDR3 amino acids: CAWSAGLAAEQYF. Here the CDR3 DNA reads TGTGCCTGGAGCGCGGGACTAGCGGCCGAGCAGTACTTC.

The chain is built from TRBV2 and TRBJ1-2, with D perhaps matching TRBD1 (5 bases). The V end lost 2 bases, the J end lost 6 bases, and 7 bases lay between the germline ends. Germline CDR1 is SNHLY and CDR2 is FYNNEI. CDR3 size: 12 residues. DNA for the CDR3: TGTGCCAGCAGTGAAAGACAGCATGGCTACACCTTC. Its protein is CASSERQHGYTF.

This chain connects TRBV10-3 to TRBJ1-4; the D gene is possibly TRBD1 (6 bases). Germline V gives CDR1 ENHRY, CDR2 SYGVKD. The germline V and J ends were trimmed by 2 bases and 8 bases, with 15 bases remaining between them. The CDR3 is 15 amino acids. CDR3 nucleotide sequence: TGTGCCATCAGTGAGCGCGGGGGCGCGTACGAAAAACTGTTTTTT. Its protein product is CAISERGGAYEKLFF.